These 10 T cell receptor beta chains were all obtained from the same sample, sequenced in a study of beta chain features in type 1 diabetes. Isolated RNA was reverse transcribed in full, so expressed TCRB transcripts were sequenced. Method: immunoSEQ multiplex PCR; TCRdb's copy keeps in-frame clones and lacks some. The data contain roughly 240,000 clones, about 14% of them singletons. Sequences were obtained from naive CD4+ T cells from blood. The receptors derive from a middle-aged woman in good health.

J is TRBJ1-2 and V is TRBV7-2; a weak D match, TRBD1 (5 bases). V was clipped by 0 bases and J by 4 bases, with 12 bases between them. Germline loops: CDR1 SGHTA, CDR2 FQGNSA. The CDR3 has 15 residues. CDR3 sequence (DNA): TGTGCCAGCAGCTTAGCTCAGGGCATGTTCTATGGCTACACCTTC. Protein product: CASSLAQGMFYGYTF.

Written as DNA, the CDR3 is TGTGCCAGCAGTTACTCGTTACAGCTGACTGAAGCTTTCTTT. Its translation: CASSYSLQLTEAFF. V gene TRBV6-5 combines with J gene TRBJ1-1; unclear D gene. The germline gives CDR1 MNHEY, CDR2 SVGAGI. The V gene lost 0 bases and the J gene lost 5 bases, with 10 bases spanning the gap. The CDR3 loop spans 14 amino acids.

The chain carries TRBV12-5 and TRBJ2-7; TRBD1 is a possible D gene (5 bases). Trimming took off 6 bases at V and 3 bases at J, with 12 bases between the two ends. Germline CDR1 LGHNT, CDR2 FRNRAP. The CDR3 totals 13 residues. The CDR3 nucleotides are TGTGCTAGTGGGAGCGAGACAGTCTACGAGCAGTACTTC. Its translation is CASGSETVYEQYF.

This clone was recorded a few times. This chain uses TRBV5-1 with TRBJ2-5; a possible D gene is TRBD1 (6 bases). This CDR3 spans 16 amino acids. Trimming left V 0 bases short and J 5 bases short, with 17 bases between. Germline-derived CDR1 and CDR2 are SGHRS and YFSETQ. This CDR3 is CASSLALTGRRETQYF. In DNA, the CDR3 is TGCGCCAGCAGCTTGGCTCTGACAGGCCGGAGGGAGACCCAGTACTTC.

The V gene is TRBV19, the J gene TRBJ2-3; 8 bases are a match to TRBD2. Trimming cost V 6 bases and J 10 bases; bases outside gene matches: 9. Germline-derived CDR1 and CDR2 are LNHDA and SQIVND (reference sequence). The CDR3 has 13 residues. In DNA form, the CDR3 reads TGTGCCAGTAGCTCCCGGGAGGGGATAGCGCAGTATTTT. Translating it yields CASSSREGIAQYF.

A word on this clone: This specimen includes other DNA sequences encoding the same CDR3. This chain uses TRBV7-9 with TRBJ2-7, with 11 bases aligning to TRBD1. Trimming took 3 bases from V and 3 from J; bases not matched to a gene: 1. This CDR3 contains 14 residues. CDR1 SEHNR and CDR2 FQNEAQ come from the germline V gene (reference sequence). The CDR3 DNA is TGTGCCAGCAGCTTGGACAGGGGGCTCTACGAGCAGTACTTC. It specifies CASSLDRGLYEQYF.

This clone was seen a few times. The chain uses TRBV5-1 and TRBJ2-1, with 7 bases matching TRBD2. V gave up 4 bases and J gave up 14 bases; unmatched junction bases: 12. CDR1 and CDR2 from the germline V gene are SGHRS and YFSETQ. This CDR3 region has 13 residues. In DNA, the CDR3 is TGCGCCAGCAGCCCGGACGGGGGAGGGGTTAAGTTCTTC. This codes for CASSPDGGGVKFF. The full variable domain, its missing parts supplied by reference TRBV5-1 and TRBJ2-1, is KAGVTQTPRYLIKTRGQQVTLSCSPISGHRSVSWYQQTPGQGLQFLFEYFSETQRNKGNFPGRFSGRQFSNSRSEMNVSTLELGDSALYLCASSPDGGGVKFFGPGTRLTVL.

The genes are TRBV25-1 and TRBJ2-2; no clear D. The CDR3 runs 14 residues. In germline, CDR1 is MGHDK, CDR2 SYGVNS. V lost 4 bases to trimming and J lost 5 bases, with 11 bases between them. CDR3 sequence reads: CASSGLLATGELFF. For the CDR3, the DNA is TGTGCCAGCAGTGGACTTTTGGCTACCGGGGAGCTGTTTTTT.

This clone was observed a handful of times. This chain joins TRBV18 and TRBJ2-3; 7 bases match TRBD2. The CDR3 spans 16 residues. The ends lost 3 bases at V and 2 bases at J; junction bases unmatched: 8. The germline V gene encodes CDR1 KGHSH and CDR2 LQKENI. The CDR3 region is CASSPLPGLPTDTQYF. The CDR3 DNA sequence: TGTGCCAGCTCACCGTTACCGGGACTACCCACAGATACGCAGTATTTT. Looking up the rest from reference TRBV18 and TRBJ2-3 gives the full variable domain: NAGVMQNPRHLVRRRGQEARLRCSPMKGHSHVYWYRQLPEEGLKFMVYLQKENIIDESGMPKERFSAEFPKEGPSILRIQQVVRGDSAAYFCASSPLPGLPTDTQYFGPGTRLTVL.

The rearrangement uses TRBV7-2 and TRBJ2-7, with 10 positions matching TRBD2. The CDR3 has 16 amino acids. Germline assignment: CDR1 SGHTA and CDR2 FQGNSA. V was clipped by 5 bases and J by 2 bases; unmatched bases: 9. The CDR3, as DNA: TGTGCCAGCAGCCGCTTACTAGCGGGGTTCCCCTACGAGCAGTACTTC. Its translation: CASSRLLAGFPYEQYF.